This T cell receptor beta chain emerged from a study of patients and donors after allogeneic stem cell transplantation. This clonotype came up a few times. The CDR3 totals 14 residues. The V gene's germline CDR1 is MNHNS and CDR2 SASEGT. V lost 2 bases and J 7 bases, leaving 14 bases between the germline ends. Each CDR3 protein gets one entry after TCRdb re-called the RT-PCR reads with MiXCR. Of approximately 200,000 distinct CDR3 sequences listed, less than 50% are singletons. Sequenced sample: blood, either unsorted or a sorted T cell fraction (not recorded which). This receptor was taken from a human donor who was either an allogeneic HSCT recipient or a stem cell or donor lymphocyte infusion donor (not recorded which). It is not recorded whose cells these are; they may come from a transplant donor. This chain uses TRBV6-1 with TRBJ1-2, with D perhaps TRBD1 (5 bases). The CDR3 reads CASSEKGFPPGYTF. In nucleotides, the CDR3 is TGTGCCAGCAGTGAAAAGGGGTTCCCACCTGGCTACACCTTC.